The next 17 T cell receptor beta chains were all read from a single sample in a study of vaccination effects on CD4 cells after COVID-19. Produced via immunoSEQ multiplex PCR; TCRdb's table is partial and in-frame only. The top ten clones hold about 1.7% of a sample with tens of thousands of clones, 70% to 75% of them seen once. No antigens are known for them. Peptide-pool stimulation followed by sequencing identified expanded antigen-specific CD4+ clonotypes in the ViraFEST assay. The culture ran for approximately 11 days before CD4+ T cells were isolated. Sample: CD4+ T cells from PBMCs cultured with HCoV-229E spike peptides, taken before COVID-19 vaccination. These receptors were taken from a human donor who received a COVID-19 vaccine.

The rearrangement links TRBV19 to TRBJ1-1, with a possible D match to TRBD1 (6 bases). V lost 5 bases to trimming and J lost 2 bases, with 18 bases between them. The germline gives CDR1 LNHDA, CDR2 SQIVND (reference sequence). The CDR3 contains 16 residues. CDR3 bases: TGTGCCAGTAGTTCAAGGCCGGGGGCAAAAAACACTGAAGCTTTCTTT. This translates into CASSSRPGAKNTEAFF.

This clone was detected only once. The chain recombines TRBV2 with TRBJ1-1; unclear D gene. The CDR3 is 14 amino acids. Trimming left V 3 bases short and J 4 bases short, with 12 bases between. The germline CDR1 and CDR2 sequences are SNHLY and FYNNEI. The CDR3 sequence is CASSEEERSTEAFF. In DNA form, the CDR3 reads TGTGCCAGCAGTGAGGAAGAACGGAGCACTGAAGCTTTCTTT.

The rearrangement joins TRBV5-1 to TRBJ1-2; D gene ambiguous. The CDR3 has 11 amino acids. Germline V gives CDR1 SGHRS, CDR2 YFSETQ. Trimming cost V 0 bases and J 7 bases, with 4 bases left between them. This CDR3 reads CASSLDAGYTF. The CDR3 nucleotides read TGCGCCAGCAGCTTGGACGCTGGCTACACCTTC. The full variable domain, with the rest looked up from reference TRBV5-1 and TRBJ1-2, is KAGVTQTPRYLIKTRGQQVTLSCSPISGHRSVSWYQQTPGQGLQFLFEYFSETQRNKGNFPGRFSGRQFSNSRSEMNVSTLELGDSALYLCASSLDAGYTFGSGTRLTVV.

This clone was counted only a few times. This chain connects TRBV6-5 to TRBJ1-1; 7 bases are shared with TRBD1. The length of the CDR3 is 14 residues. The germline V gene has CDR1 MNHEY and CDR2 SVGAGI. V was clipped by 7 bases and J by 4 bases; unmatched bases: 9. CDR3 region: CASIDSGQSTEAFF. CDR3 in DNA: TGTGCCAGCATCGACTCGGGACAGTCCACTGAAGCTTTCTTT.

The V gene is TRBV5-1, the J gene TRBJ1-4; perhaps TRBD1 as D (5 bases). Germline V gene data show CDR1 as SGHRS and CDR2 as YFSETQ. The CDR3 sequence is 15 residues long. The V end lost 0 bases, the J end lost 3 bases, and 9 bases lay between the germline ends. CDR3: CASSLVQGSNEKLFF. CDR3 DNA: TGCGCCAGCAGCTTGGTTCAGGGTTCTAATGAAAAACTGTTTTTT.

The rearrangement links TRBV4-1 to TRBJ2-5; the match to TRBD2 covers 8 bases. In germline, CDR1 is MGHRA, CDR2 YSYEKL. The J segment lost 2 bases and the V segment lost 0 bases, leaving 8 bases of the junction unmatched. CDR3 length: 17 amino acids. CDR3 sequence reads: CASSQDGSGALQETQYF. CDR3 nucleotides: TGCGCCAGCAGCCAAGATGGTAGCGGGGCACTACAAGAGACCCAGTACTTC.

Notes on this clone: The sample has other DNA sequences that encode this CDR3 too. For the CDR3, the DNA is TGTGCCACCAGCCCAGACAGGGGGAGGACAGATACGCAGTATTTT. Residues: CATSPDRGRTDTQYF. The V gene is TRBV24-1, the J gene TRBJ2-3; TRBD1 agrees at 9 bases. CDR1 and CDR2 from the germline V gene are KGHDR and SFDVKD. The V segment lost 7 bases and the J segment 3 bases; nucleotides outside the gene matches: 7. This CDR3 region has 15 residues.

The V and J genes are TRBV27 and TRBJ2-3; D not certain. V was pared by 4 bases and J by 2 bases, with 7 bases between. This CDR3 has 13 amino acids. Germline-derived CDR1 and CDR2 are MNHEY and SMNVEV (reference sequence). DNA of the CDR3: TGTGCCAGCAGTTCGGCCTACACAGATACGCAGTATTTT. It encodes CASSSAYTDTQYF.

This sequence joins TRBV12-5 and TRBJ1-6, with D uncertain. The germline gives CDR1 LGHNT, CDR2 FRNRAP. This CDR3 spans 12 amino acids. V was cut by 2 bases and J by 13 bases, with 9 bases left in between. The CDR3 sequence is CASGLPAAPLHF. The CDR3 DNA sequence: TGTGCTAGTGGTTTGCCGGCGGCCCCCCTCCACTTT.

The sample holds a few counts of this clone. The chain joins TRBV24-1 to TRBJ1-1, with D perhaps matching TRBD1 (5 bases). Germline V lookup: CDR1 KGHDR, CDR2 SFDVKD. The V and J ends lost 2 bases and 3 bases respectively, with 6 bases between them. The CDR3 sequence is 13 residues long. CDR3 DNA sequence: TGTGCCACCAGTGATTGGGGGGACACTGAAGCTTTCTTT. As protein: CATSDWGDTEAFF.

The chain combines TRBV10-3 with TRBJ2-5; no reliable D call. V dropped 6 bases and J dropped 1 base, with 15 bases sitting between them. This CDR3 is built from 15 residues. Germline loops: CDR1 ENHRY, CDR2 SYGVKD. This chain's CDR3 is CAISEQPTAQETQYF. CDR3 in DNA: TGTGCCATCAGCGAACAGCCGACGGCCCAAGAGACCCAGTACTTC.

This clone was detected only once. The chain links TRBV7-2 to TRBJ1-6; D ambiguous. The CDR3 spans 12 residues. Germline CDR1 SGHTA, CDR2 FQGNSA. V shed 3 bases and J shed 7 bases, with 4 bases lying between them. For the CDR3, the DNA is TGTGCCAGCAGCTTCAACAATTCACCCCTCCACTTT. Protein: CASSFNNSPLHF.

This sequence joins TRBV14 and TRBJ1-1; the D is unclear. This CDR3 contains 13 residues. With 1 base removed from V and 0 bases from J, the gap between germline ends came to 3 bases. Germline V CDR1 and CDR2: SGHDN, FVKESK. CDR3 region: CASSQALNTEAFF. CDR3 nucleotide sequence: TGTGCCAGCAGCCAAGCCCTGAACACTGAAGCTTTCTTT.

This chain connects TRBV14 to TRBJ1-4; D gene unclear. The germline V gene encodes CDR1 SGHDN and CDR2 FVKESK. V shed 2 bases and J shed 6 bases, with 7 bases lying between them. The CDR3 covers 13 residues. The CDR3 nucleotides are TGTGCCAGCAGCCAATTCATTCATGAAAAACTGTTTTTT. It translates to CASSQFIHEKLFF.

J is TRBJ1-5 and V is TRBV6-5; D might be TRBD1 (5 bases). This CDR3 comprises 15 residues. Trimming shortened V by 0 bases and J by 7 bases, and 13 bases separated the two germline ends. The germline CDR1 and CDR2 sequences are MNHEY and SVGAGI. For the CDR3, the DNA is TGTGCCAGCAGTTACTCGTACGGGACGGGACAGCCCCAGCATTTT. Protein sequence: CASSYSYGTGQPQHF.

The rearrangement uses TRBV3-1 (or the pseudogene TRBV3-2) and TRBJ1-5; no clear D. V lost 4 bases, J lost 4 bases, and 5 bases lay in between. Per germline, CDR1 LGHDT and CDR2 YNNKEL (reference sequence). The CDR3 is made up of 12 amino acids. As DNA, the CDR3 is TGTGCCAGCAGCCTTAGAAATCAGCCCCAGCATTTT. Encoded protein: CASSLRNQPQHF.

J is TRBJ2-3 and V is TRBV5-1; TRBD1 might be the D (6 bases). The germline CDR1 and CDR2 sequences are SGHRS and YFSETQ. V lost 3 bases to trimming and J lost 0 bases, with 11 bases between them. The CDR3 has 15 amino acids. The CDR3 sequence: CASSYRDTSTDTQYF. The CDR3, as DNA: TGCGCCAGCAGCTACCGGGACACGAGCACAGATACGCAGTATTTT.